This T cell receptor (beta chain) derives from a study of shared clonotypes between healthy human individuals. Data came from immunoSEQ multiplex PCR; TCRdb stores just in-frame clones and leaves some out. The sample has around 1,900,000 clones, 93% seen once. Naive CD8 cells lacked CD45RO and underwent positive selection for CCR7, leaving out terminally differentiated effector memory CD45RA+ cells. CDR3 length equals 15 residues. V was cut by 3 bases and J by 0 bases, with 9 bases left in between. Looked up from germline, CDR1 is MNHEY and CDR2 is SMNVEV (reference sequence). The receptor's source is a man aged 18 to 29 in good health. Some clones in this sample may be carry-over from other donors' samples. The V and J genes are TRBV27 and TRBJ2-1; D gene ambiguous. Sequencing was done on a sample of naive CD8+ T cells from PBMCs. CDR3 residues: CASSFLPPSYNEQFF. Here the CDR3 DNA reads TGTGCCAGCAGTTTTCTCCCCCCCTCCTACAATGAGCAGTTCTTC.